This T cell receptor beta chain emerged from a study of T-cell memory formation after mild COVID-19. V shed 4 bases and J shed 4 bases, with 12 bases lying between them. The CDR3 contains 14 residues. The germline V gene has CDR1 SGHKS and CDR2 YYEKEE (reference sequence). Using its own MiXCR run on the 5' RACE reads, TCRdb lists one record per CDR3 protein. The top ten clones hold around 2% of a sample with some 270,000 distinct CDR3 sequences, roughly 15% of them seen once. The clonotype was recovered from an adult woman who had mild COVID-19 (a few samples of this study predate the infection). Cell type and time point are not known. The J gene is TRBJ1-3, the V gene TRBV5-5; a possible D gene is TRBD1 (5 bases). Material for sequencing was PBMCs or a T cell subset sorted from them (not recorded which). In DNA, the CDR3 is TGTGCCAGCAGCCCACAGGTGGCGGGAAACACCATATATTTT. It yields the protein CASSPQVAGNTIYF. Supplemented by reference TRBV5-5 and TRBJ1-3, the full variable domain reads DAGVTQSPTHLIKTRGQQVTLRCSPISGHKSVSWYQQVLGQGPQFIFQYYEKEERGRGNFPDRFSARQFPNYSSELNVNALLLGDSALYLCASSPQVAGNTIYFGEGSWLTVV.